This section outlines one TCR beta chain sequence together with its context. Germline trimming cut 3 bases from V and 6 bases from J; bases unmatched to any gene: 7. CDR3 size: 15 residues. Germline CDR1 MGHRA, CDR2 YSYEKL. Primers included in the PCR were 60 Vbeta and 13 Jbeta primers. Produced via immunoSEQ multiplex PCR; TCRdb's table is partial and in-frame only. This table has 90,000 or so clones, 69% appearing once. This record comes from a study of cytomegalovirus exposure and HLA in healthy donors. Sequencing used PBMCs. This receptor was obtained from a man over 45 in good health and CMV-seronegative. V usage is TRBV4-1 and J usage is TRBJ1-4, with 7 bases identical to TRBD1. CDR3 in amino acids: CASSHNDRVDEKLFF. The DNA of the CDR3 is TGCGCCAGCAGCCATAACGACAGGGTGGATGAAAAACTGTTTTTT.